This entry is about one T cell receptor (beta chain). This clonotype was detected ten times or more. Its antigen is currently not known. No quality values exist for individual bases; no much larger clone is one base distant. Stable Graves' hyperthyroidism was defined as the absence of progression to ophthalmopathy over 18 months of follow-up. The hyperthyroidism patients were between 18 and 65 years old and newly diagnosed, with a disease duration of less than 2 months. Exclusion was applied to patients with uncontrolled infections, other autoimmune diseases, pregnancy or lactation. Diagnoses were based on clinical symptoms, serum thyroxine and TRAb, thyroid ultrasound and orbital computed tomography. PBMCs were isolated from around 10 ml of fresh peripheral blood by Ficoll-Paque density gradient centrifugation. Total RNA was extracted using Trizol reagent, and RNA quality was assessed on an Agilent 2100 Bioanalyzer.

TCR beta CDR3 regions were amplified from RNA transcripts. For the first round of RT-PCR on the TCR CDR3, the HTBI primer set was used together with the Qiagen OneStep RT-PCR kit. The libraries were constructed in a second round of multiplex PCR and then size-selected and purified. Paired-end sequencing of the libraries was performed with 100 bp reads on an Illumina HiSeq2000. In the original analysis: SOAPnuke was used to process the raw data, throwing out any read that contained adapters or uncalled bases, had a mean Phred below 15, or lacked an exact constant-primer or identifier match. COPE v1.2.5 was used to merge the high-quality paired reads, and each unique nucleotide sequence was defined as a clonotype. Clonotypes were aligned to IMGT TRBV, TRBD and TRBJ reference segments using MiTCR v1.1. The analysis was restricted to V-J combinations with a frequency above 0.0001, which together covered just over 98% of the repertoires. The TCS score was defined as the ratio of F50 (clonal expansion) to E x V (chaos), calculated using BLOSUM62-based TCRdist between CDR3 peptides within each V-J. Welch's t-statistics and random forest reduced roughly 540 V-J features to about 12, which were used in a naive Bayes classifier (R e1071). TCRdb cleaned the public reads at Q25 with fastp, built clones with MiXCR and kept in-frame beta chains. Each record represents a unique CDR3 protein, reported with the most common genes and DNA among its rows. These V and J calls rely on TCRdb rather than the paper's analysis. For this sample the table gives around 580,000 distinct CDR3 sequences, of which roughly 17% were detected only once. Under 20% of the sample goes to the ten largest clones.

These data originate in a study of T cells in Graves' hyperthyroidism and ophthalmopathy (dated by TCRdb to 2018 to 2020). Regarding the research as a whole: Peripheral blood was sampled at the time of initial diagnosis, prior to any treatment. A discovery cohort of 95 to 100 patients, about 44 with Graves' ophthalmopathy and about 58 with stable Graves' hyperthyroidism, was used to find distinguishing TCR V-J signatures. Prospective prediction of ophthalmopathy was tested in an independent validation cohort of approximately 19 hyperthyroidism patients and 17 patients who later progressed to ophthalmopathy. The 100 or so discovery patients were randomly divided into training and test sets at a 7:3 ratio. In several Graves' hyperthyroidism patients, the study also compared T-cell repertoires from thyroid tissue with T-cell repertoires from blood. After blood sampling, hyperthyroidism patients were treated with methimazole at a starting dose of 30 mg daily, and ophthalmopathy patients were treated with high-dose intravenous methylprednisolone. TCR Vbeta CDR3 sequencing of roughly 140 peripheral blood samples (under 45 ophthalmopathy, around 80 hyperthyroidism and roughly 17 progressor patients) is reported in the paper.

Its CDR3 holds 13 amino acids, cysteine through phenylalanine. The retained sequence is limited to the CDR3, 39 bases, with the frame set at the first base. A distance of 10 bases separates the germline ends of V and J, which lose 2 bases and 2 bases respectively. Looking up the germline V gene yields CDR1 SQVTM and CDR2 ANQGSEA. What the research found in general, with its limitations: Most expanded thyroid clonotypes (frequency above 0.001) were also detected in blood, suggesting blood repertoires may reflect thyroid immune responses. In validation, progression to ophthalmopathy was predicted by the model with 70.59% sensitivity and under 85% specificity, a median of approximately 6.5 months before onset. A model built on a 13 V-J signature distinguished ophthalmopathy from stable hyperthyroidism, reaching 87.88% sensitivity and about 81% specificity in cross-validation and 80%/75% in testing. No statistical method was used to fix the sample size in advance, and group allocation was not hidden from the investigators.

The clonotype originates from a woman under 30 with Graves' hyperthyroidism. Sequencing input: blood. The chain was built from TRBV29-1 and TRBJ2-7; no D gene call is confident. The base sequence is TGCAGCGTTGAAACACCTAGGCCCTACGAGCAGTACTTC. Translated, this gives CSVETPRPYEQYF.